This TCR beta chain was captured by sequencing in a study of blood T cell repertoires in COVID-19. Repertoires were generated with immunoSEQ multiplex PCR, while TCRdb's copy carries only in-frame clones and drops some. The sample has roughly 140,000 clones; roughly 90% are singletons. V lost 0 bases and J 8 bases, leaving 15 bases between the germline ends. Germline assignment: CDR1 SGDLS and CDR2 YYNGEE. This CDR3 is built from 15 residues. V and J are TRBV9 and TRBJ2-1, with a tentative D call TRBD2 (6 bases). The receptor was isolated from a woman aged 25 to 39 with acute COVID-19. Sequenced sample: PBMCs or T cells enriched from blood (not recorded which). The CDR3: CASSVGWDFGHEQFF. The CDR3 DNA follows: TGTGCCAGCAGCGTAGGGTGGGACTTCGGGCATGAGCAGTTCTTC.